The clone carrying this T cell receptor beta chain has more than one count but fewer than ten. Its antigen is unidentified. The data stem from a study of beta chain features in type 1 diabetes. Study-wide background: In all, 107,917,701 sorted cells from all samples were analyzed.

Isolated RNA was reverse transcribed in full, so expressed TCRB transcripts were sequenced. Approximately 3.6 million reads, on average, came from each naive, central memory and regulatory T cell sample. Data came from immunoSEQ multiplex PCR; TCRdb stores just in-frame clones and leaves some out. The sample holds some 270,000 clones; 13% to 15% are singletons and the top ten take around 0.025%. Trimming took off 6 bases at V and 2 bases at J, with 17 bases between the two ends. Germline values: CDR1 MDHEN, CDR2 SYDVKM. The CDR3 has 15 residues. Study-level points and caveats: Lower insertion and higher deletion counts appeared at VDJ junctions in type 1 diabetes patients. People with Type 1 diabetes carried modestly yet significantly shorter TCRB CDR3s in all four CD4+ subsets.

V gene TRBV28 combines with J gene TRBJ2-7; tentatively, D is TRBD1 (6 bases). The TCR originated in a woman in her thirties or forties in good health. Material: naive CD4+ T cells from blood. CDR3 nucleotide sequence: TGTGCCAGCAGACCTTCCGGGACACCAACCTACGAGCAGTACTTC. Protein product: CASRPSGTPTYEQYF.